This T cell receptor (beta chain) emerged from a study of shared clonotypes between healthy human individuals. Study-level results: Clonotype sharing across several donors was observed for around 5% of naive CD4 clonotypes. Against clonotypes common to all four donors, non-shared ones had lower generation probabilities. Enrolling few donors narrowed the genetic and exposure-history diversity that was represented.

Sorted subsets were amplified in replicate PCRs using 200 ng DNA, 32,000 or so T cell genomes. TCRdb's table, derived via immunoSEQ multiplex PCR, lists solely in-frame clones and lacks some. The sample includes millions of clones, around 93% of them seen just once. V shed 5 bases and J shed 6 bases, with 20 bases lying between them. The CDR3 consists of 16 residues. Per germline, CDR1 SGHTA and CDR2 FQGNSA. A note on this clone: The antigen remains unidentified.

CD45RO-negative cells were positively selected for CCR7, leaving out terminally differentiated effector memory CD45RA+ cells. Sequencing was done on a sample of naive CD8+ T cells from PBMCs. This chain connects TRBV7-2 to TRBJ1-5, with D perhaps TRBD1 (6 bases). This receptor was taken from a man between 18 and 29 years old in good health. Some clones in this sample may be carry-over from other donors' samples. CDR3 DNA sequence: TGTGCCAGCAGCCCGATGGACAGACATTGGGGTCAGCCCCAGCATTTT. This codes for CASSPMDRHWGQPQHF.